This TCR beta chain was recovered during a study of T cell repertoires in aging, cancer and after chemotherapy. Peripheral blood genomic DNA, not sorted cells or RNA, was the template. Trimming at V came to 6 bases and at J to 3 bases, leaving 5 bases not matched to a gene. This CDR3 comprises 14 residues. Germline V CDR1 and CDR2: MNHEY, SVGEGT. Study conclusions and caveats: Compared with age-matched healthy donors, untreated hematological or solid cancer patients showed higher blood TCR clonality. Median generation probability rose over the chemotherapy interval in each cancer cohort, suggesting rebound thymic output.

A mixed TRB-A/B primer pool amplified rearranged TRB by multiplex touch-down PCR. In TCRdb, the multiplex PCR reads were re-called with MiXCR into one record per CDR3 protein. The repertoire has around 12,000 distinct CDR3 sequences, about 26% of them found once; the top ten carry 45% to 50%. Worth noting for this clonotype: What it binds is unknown.

The chain employs TRBV6-2 or TRBV6-3 and TRBJ1-1; 9 bases are a match to TRBD1. The material sequenced was blood. This TCR was recovered from a human donor in good health. In DNA form, the CDR3 reads TGTGCCAGCAGCTCAAACAGGGGGCACACTGAAGCTTTCTTT. Its translation is CASSSNRGHTEAFF.